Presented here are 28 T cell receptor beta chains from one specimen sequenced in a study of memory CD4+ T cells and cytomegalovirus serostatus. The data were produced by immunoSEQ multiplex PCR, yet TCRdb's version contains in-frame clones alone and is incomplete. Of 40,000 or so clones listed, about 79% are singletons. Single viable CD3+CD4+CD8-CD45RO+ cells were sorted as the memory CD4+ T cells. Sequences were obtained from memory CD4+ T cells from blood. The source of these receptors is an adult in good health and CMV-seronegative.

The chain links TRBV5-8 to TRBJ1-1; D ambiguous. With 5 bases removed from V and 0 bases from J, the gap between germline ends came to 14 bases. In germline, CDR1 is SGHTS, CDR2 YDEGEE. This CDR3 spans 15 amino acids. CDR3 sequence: CASRFDGSMNTEAFF. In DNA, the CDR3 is TGTGCCAGCAGGTTCGACGGGTCCATGAACACTGAAGCTTTCTTT.

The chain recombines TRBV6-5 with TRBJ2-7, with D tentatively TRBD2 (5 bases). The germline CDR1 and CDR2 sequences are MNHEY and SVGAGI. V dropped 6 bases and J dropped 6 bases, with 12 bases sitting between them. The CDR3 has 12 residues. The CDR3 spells CASSPLGSEQYF. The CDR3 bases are TGTGCCAGCAGCCCACTAGGATCCGAGCAGTACTTC.

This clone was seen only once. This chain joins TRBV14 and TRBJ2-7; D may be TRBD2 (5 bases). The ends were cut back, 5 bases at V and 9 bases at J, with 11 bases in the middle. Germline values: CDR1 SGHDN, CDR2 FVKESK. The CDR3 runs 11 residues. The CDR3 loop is CASSARGGQYF. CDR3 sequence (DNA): TGTGCCAGCAGCGCCCGGGGTGGGCAGTACTTC.

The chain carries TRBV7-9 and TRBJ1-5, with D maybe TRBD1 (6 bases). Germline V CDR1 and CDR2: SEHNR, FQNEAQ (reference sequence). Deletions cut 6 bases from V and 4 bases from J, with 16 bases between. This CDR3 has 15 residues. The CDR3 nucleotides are TGTGCCAGCAGTCGCGCCGGGACACCTAATCAGCCCCAGCATTTT. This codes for CASSRAGTPNQPQHF.

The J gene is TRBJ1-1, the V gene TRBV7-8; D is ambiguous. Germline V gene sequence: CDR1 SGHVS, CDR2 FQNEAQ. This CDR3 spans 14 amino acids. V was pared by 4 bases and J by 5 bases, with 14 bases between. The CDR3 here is CASSSLLGPTEAFF. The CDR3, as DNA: TGTGCCAGCAGCTCATTACTGGGTCCTACTGAAGCTTTCTTT.

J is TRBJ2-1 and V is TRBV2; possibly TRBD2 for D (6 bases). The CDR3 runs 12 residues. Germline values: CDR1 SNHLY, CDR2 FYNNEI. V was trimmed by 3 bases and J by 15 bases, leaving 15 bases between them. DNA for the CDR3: TGTGCCAGCAGTGAGTCGGCGGGGCCGGGGTTCTTC. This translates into CASSESAGPGFF. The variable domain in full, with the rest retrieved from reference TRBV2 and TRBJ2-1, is EPEVTQTPSHQVTQMGQEVILRCVPISNHLYFYWYRQILGQKVEFLVSFYNNEISEKSEIFDDQFSVERPDGSNFTLKIRSTKLEDSAMYFCASSESAGPGFFGPGTRLTVL.

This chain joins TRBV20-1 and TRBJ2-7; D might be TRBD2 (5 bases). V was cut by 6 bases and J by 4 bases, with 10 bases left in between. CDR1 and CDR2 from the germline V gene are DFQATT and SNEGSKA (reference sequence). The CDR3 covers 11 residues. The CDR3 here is CSAKGGYEQYF. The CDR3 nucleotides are TGCAGTGCAAAAGGAGGTTACGAGCAGTACTTC.

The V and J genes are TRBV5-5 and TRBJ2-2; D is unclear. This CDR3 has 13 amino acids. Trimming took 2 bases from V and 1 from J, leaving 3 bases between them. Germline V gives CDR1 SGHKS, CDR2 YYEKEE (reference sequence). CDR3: CASSFMNTGELFF. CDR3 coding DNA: TGTGCCAGCAGCTTCATGAACACCGGGGAGCTGTTTTTT.

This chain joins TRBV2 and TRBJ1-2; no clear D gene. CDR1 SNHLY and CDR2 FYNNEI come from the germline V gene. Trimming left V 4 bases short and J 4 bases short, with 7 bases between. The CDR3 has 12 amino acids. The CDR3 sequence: CASSGSSYGYTF. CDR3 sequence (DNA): TGTGCCAGCAGTGGTTCCAGCTATGGCTACACCTTC.

The CDR3 sequence is CASSYRSGDTDTQYF. The CDR3 nucleotides are TGCGCCAGCAGCTATCGTTCAGGGGACACAGATACGCAGTATTTT. The chain carries TRBV5-1 and TRBJ2-3; D may be TRBD1 (6 bases). Per germline, CDR1 SGHRS and CDR2 YFSETQ. This CDR3 region has 15 residues. The V end lost 3 bases, the J end lost 2 bases, and 13 bases lay between the germline ends.

The chain's CDR3 is CASSPSSSGSYEQYF. The CDR3 nucleotides are TGTGCCAGCTCACCCTCCTCTAGCGGGAGTTACGAGCAGTACTTC. This sequence joins TRBV18 and TRBJ2-7, with 10 nucleotides matching TRBD2. This CDR3 comprises 15 residues. Trimming took 3 bases from V and 4 from J; bases not matched to a gene: 6. Per germline, CDR1 KGHSH and CDR2 LQKENI.

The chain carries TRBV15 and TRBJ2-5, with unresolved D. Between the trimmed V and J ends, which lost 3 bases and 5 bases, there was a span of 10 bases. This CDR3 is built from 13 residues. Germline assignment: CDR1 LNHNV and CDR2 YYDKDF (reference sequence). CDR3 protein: CATSSRQWETQYF. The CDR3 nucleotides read TGTGCCACCAGCAGCCGGCAATGGGAGACCCAGTACTTC.

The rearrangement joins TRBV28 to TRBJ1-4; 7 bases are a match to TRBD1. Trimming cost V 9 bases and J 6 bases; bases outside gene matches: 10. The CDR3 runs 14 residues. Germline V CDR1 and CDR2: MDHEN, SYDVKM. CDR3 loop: CASSGDSNYEKLFF. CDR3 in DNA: TGTGCCAGTAGTGGGGACAGCAACTATGAAAAACTGTTTTTT.

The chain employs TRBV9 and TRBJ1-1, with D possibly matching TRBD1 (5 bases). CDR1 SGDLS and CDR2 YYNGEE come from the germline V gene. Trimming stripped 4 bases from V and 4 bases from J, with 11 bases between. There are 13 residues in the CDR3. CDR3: CASSPPRVTEAFF. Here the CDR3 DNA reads TGTGCCAGCAGCCCCCCCAGGGTCACTGAAGCTTTCTTT.

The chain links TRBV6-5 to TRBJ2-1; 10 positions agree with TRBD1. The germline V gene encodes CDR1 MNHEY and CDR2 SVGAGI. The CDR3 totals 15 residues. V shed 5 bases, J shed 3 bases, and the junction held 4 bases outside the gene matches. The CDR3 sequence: CASSLTGGYYNEQFF. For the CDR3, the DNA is TGTGCCAGCAGTCTGACAGGGGGCTACTACAATGAGCAGTTCTTC.

The DNA for the CDR3 is TGCGCCAGCAGCCCCGGACAGAATGGCTACACCTTC. Translation gives CASSPGQNGYTF. The V and J genes are TRBV5-1 and TRBJ1-2, with D possibly being TRBD1 (6 bases). Germline assignment: CDR1 SGHRS and CDR2 YFSETQ. V was shortened by 4 bases and J by 6 bases, with 10 bases between the two germline ends. CDR3 length: 12 amino acids. Full variable domain (missing parts from reference TRBV5-1 and TRBJ1-2): KAGVTQTPRYLIKTRGQQVTLSCSPISGHRSVSWYQQTPGQGLQFLFEYFSETQRNKGNFPGRFSGRQFSNSRSEMNVSTLELGDSALYLCASSPGQNGYTFGSGTRLTVV.

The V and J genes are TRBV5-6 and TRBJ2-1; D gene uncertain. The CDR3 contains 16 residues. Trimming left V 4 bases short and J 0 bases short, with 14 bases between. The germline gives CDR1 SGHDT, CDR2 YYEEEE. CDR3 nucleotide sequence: TGTGCCAGCAGCCGTGATGGACCAAACTCCTACAATGAGCAGTTCTTC. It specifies CASSRDGPNSYNEQFF.

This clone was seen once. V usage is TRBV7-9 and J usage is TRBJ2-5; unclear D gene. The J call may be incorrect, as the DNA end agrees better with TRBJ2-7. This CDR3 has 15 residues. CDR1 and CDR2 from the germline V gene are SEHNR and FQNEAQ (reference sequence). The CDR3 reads CASSLVPQNTYEQYF. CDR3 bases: TGTGCCAGCAGCTTAGTTCCGCAGAATACCTACGAGCAGTACTTC.

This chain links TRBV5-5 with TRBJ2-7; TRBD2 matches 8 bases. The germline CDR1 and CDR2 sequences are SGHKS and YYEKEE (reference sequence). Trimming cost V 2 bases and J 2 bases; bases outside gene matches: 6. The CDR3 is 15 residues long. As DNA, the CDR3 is TGTGCCAGCAGCTTAGGGACTAGGATCACCTACGAGCAGTACTTC. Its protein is CASSLGTRITYEQYF. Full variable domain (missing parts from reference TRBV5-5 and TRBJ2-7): DAGVTQSPTHLIKTRGQQVTLRCSPISGHKSVSWYQQVLGQGPQFIFQYYEKEERGRGNFPDRFSARQFPNYSSELNVNALLLGDSALYLCASSLGTRITYEQYFGPGTRLTVT.

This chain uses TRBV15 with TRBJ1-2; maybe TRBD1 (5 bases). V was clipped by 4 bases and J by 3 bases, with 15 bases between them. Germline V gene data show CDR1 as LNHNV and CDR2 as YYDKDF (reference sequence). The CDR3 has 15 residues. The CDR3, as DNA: TGTGCCACCAGCAAAGGCGCGGGACCCTACTATGGCTACACCTTC. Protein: CATSKGAGPYYGYTF.

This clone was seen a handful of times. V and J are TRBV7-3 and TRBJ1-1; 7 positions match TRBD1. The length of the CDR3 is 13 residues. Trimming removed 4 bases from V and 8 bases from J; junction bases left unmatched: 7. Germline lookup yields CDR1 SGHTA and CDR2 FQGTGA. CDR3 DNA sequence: TGTGCCAGCAGCTCGACAGGGTTAGGCGAAGCTTTCTTT. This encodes CASSSTGLGEAFF.

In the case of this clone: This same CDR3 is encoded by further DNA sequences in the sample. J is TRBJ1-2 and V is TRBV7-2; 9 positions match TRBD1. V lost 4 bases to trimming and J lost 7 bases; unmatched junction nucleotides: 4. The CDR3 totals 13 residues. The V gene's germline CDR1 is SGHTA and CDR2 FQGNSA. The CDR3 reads CASSSPGQGGYTF. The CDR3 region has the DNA TGTGCCAGCAGCTCCCCGGGACAGGGTGGCTACACCTTC.

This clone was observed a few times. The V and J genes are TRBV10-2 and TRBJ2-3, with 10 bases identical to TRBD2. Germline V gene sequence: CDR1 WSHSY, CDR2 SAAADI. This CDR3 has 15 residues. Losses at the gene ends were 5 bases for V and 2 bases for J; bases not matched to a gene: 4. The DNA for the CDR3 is TGCGCCAGCAGTCAGCGGGAGGGATTCACAGATACGCAGTATTTT. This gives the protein CASSQREGFTDTQYF.

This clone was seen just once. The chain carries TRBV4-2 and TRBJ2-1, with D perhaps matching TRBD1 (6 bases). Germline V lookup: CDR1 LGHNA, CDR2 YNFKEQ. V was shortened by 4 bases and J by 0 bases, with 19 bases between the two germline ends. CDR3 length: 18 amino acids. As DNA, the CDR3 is TGTGCCAGCAGCCTACAGGCGCGCACGGACAGCTCCTACAATGAGCAGTTCTTC. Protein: CASSLQARTDSSYNEQFF.

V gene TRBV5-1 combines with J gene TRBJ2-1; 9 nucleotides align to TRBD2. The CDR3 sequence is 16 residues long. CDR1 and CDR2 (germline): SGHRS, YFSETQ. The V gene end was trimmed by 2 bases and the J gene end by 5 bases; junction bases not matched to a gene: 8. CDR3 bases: TGCGCCAGCAGCTTCCAGGGTAGCGGGAGAAACAATGAGCAGTTCTTC. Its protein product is CASSFQGSGRNNEQFF.

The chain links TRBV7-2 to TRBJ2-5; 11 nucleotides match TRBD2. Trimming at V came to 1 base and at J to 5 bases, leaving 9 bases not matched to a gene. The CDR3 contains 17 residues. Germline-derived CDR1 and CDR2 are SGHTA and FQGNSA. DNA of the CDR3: TGTGCCAGCAGCTTAGGGAGTAGCGGGAGGGCCGGTGAGACCCAGTACTTC. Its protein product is CASSLGSSGRAGETQYF.

CDR3 in amino acids: CASSLGPLRWAGTDTQYF. DNA for the CDR3: TGCGCCAGCAGCTTGGGGCCCCTACGATGGGCTGGGACAGATACGCAGTATTTT. The V and J genes are TRBV5-1 and TRBJ2-3; D unresolved. In germline, CDR1 is SGHRS, CDR2 YFSETQ. The CDR3 consists of 18 residues. The V and J ends lost 0 bases and 3 bases respectively, with 20 bases between them. Combining the CDR3 with reference TRBV5-1 and TRBJ2-3 gives the whole variable domain KAGVTQTPRYLIKTRGQQVTLSCSPISGHRSVSWYQQTPGQGLQFLFEYFSETQRNKGNFPGRFSGRQFSNSRSEMNVSTLELGDSALYLCASSLGPLRWAGTDTQYFGPGTRLTVL.

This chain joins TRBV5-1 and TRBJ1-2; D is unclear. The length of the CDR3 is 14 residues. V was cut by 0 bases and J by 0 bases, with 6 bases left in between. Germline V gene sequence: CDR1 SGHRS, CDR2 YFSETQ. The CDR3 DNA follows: TGCGCCAGCAGCTTGGACCGAGCTAACTATGGCTACACCTTC. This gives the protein CASSLDRANYGYTF.